Included here is one T cell receptor beta chain sequence, with context. Its cognate antigen is unknown. The data originate from a study of radiotherapy plus CTLA-4 blockade in lung cancer. Study at large: Objective responses were seen in around 18% of patients, disease control in approximately 30%. Study findings and constraints: Expansion in blood of tumor-derived TCR clones was seen after radiotherapy plus ipilimumab.

Looked up from germline, CDR1 is SNHLY and CDR2 is FYNNEI. The V segment lost 6 bases and the J segment 5 bases; nucleotides outside the gene matches: 2. This CDR3 comprises 12 residues. Clones were read by immunoSEQ multiplex PCR, and TCRdb kept only the in-frame ones, dropping some. Of 130,000 or so clones in the sample, more than 80% are singletons; the top ten hold 6.9%. This TCR came from a human donor with non-small cell lung cancer that progressed on radiotherapy plus ipilimumab. Sequenced here: peripheral blood, sampled from a patient treated with radiotherapy plus ipilimumab. The chain is built from TRBV2 and TRBJ2-5, with 8 nucleotides matching TRBD2. This chain's CDR3 is CASSWTSETQYF. CDR3 DNA sequence: TGTGCCAGCAGCTGGACTAGCGAGACCCAGTACTTC.